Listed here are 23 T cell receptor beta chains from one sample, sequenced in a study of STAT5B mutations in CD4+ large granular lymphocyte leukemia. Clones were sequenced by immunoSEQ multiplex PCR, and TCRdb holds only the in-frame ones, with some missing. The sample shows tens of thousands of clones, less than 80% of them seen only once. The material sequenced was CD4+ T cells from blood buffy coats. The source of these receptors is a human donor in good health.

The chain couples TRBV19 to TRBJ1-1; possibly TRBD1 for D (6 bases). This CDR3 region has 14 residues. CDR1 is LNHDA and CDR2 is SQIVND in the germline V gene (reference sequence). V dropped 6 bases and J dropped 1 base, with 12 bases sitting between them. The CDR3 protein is CASRARGGNTEAFF. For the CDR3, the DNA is TGTGCCAGTAGAGCCCGAGGGGGGAACACTGAAGCTTTCTTT.

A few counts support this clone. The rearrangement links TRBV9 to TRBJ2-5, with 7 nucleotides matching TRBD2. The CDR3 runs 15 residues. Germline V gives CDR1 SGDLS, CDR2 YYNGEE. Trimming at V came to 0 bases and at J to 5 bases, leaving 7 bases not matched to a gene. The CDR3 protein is CASSVVASGAETQYF. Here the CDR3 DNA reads TGTGCCAGCAGCGTAGTAGCGAGCGGGGCTGAGACCCAGTACTTC.

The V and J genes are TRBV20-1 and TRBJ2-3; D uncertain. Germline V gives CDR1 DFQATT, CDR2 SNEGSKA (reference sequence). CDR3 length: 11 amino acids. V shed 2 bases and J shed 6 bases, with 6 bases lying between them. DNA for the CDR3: TGCAGTGCTAGACCGTGGGATACGCAGTATTTT. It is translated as CSARPWDTQYF.

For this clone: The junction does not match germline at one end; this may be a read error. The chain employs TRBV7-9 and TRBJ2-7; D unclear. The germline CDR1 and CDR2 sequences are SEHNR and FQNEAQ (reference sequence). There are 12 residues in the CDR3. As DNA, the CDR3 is TGCGCCAGCAGCCAAGATGGTCGCGAGCAGTACTTC. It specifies CASSQDGREQYF.

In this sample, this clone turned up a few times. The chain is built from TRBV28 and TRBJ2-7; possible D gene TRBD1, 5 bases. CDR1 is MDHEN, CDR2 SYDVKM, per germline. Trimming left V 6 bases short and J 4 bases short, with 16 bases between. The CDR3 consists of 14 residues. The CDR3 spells CASRTYQGSYEQYF. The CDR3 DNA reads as TGTGCCAGCAGAACCTACCAGGGTAGTTACGAGCAGTACTTC.

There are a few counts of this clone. CDR3: CASRVYLGQGSNQPQHF. CDR3 sequence (DNA): TGTGCCAGTAGAGTATACCTGGGACAGGGAAGCAATCAGCCCCAGCATTTT. The chain links TRBV19 to TRBJ1-5; 9 bases are a match to TRBD1. Germline CDR1 is LNHDA and CDR2 is SQIVND (reference sequence). J was trimmed by 1 base and V by 6 bases; bases with no gene match: 10. There are 17 residues in the CDR3.

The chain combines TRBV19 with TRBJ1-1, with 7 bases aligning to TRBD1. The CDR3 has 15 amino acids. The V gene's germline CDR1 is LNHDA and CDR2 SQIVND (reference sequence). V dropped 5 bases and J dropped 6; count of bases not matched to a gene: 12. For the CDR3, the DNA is TGTGCCAGTAGTTTACTACTGACAGGGCAGGCTGAAGCTTTCTTT. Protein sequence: CASSLLLTGQAEAFF. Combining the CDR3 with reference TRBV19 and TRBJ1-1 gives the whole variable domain DGGITQSPKYLFRKEGQNVTLSCEQNLNHDAMYWYRQDPGQGLRLIYYSQIVNDFQKGDIAEGYSVSREKKESFPLTVTSAQKNPTAFYLCASSLLLTGQAEAFFGQGTRLTVV.

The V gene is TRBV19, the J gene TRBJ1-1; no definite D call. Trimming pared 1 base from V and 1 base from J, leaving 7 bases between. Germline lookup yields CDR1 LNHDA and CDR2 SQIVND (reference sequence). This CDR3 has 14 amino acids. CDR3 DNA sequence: TGTGCCAGTAGTATAGTTTCCCCGAACACTGAAGCTTTCTTT. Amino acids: CASSIVSPNTEAFF.

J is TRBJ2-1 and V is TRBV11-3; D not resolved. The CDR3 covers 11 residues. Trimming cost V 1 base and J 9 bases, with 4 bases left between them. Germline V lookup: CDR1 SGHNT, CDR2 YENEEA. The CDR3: CASSLAGEQFF. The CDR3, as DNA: TGTGCCAGCAGCTTAGCCGGTGAGCAGTTCTTC.

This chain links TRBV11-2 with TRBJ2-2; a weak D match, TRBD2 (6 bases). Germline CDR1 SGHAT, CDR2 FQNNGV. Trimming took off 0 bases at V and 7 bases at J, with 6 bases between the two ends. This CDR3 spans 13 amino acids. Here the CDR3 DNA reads TGTGCCAGCAGCTTAGAAGCGGGCGGGGAGCTGTTTTTT. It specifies CASSLEAGGELFF.

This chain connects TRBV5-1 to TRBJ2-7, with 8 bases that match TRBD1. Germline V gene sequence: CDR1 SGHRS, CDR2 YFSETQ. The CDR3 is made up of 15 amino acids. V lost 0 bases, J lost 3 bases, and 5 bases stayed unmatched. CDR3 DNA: TGCGCCAGCAGCTTGGGGACAGGGAATTTCTACGAGCAGTACTTC. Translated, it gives CASSLGTGNFYEQYF.

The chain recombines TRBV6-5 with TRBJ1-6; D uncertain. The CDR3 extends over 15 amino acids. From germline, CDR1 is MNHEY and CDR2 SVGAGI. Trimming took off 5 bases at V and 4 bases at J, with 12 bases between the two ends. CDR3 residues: CASSPQQFYNSPLHF. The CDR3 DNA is TGTGCCAGCAGTCCACAACAGTTTTATAATTCACCCCTCCACTTT.

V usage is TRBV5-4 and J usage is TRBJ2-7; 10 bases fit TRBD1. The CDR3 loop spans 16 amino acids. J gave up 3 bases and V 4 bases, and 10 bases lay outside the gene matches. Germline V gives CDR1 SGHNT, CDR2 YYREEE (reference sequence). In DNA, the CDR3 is TGTGCCAGCAGCACCCGGGACAGGGGCCGGCTCTACGAGCAGTACTTC. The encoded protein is CASSTRDRGRLYEQYF.

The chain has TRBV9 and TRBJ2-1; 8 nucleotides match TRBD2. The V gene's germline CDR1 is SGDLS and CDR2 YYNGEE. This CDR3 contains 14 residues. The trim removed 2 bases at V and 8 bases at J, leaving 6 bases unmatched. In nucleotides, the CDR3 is TGTGCCAGCAGCGTGTTAGCGGGGCGGGATGAGCAGTTCTTC. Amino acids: CASSVLAGRDEQFF.

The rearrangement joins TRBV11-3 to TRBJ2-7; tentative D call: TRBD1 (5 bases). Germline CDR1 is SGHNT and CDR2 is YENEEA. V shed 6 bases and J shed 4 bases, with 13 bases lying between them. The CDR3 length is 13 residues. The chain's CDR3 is CASRQGHYYEQYF. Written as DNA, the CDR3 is TGTGCCAGCAGGCAAGGACACTATTACGAGCAGTACTTC.

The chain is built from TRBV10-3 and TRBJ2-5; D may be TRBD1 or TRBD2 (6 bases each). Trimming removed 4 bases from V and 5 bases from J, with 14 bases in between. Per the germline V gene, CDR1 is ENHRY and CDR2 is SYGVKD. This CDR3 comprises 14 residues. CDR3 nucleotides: TGTGCCATCAGTGGCAAGGGGGGCCGCGAGACCCAGTACTTC. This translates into CAISGKGGRETQYF.

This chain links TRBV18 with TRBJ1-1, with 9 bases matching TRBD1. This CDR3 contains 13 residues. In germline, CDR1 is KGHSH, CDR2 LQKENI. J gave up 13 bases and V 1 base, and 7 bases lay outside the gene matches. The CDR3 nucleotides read TGTGCCAGCTCACCACAAGAGACAGGGGGTGGTTTCTTT. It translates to CASSPQETGGGFF.

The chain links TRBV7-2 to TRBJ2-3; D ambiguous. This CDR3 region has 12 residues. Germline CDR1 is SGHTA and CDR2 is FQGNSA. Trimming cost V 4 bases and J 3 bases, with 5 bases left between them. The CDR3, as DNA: TGTGCCAGCAGCTCACGGACAGATACGCAGTATTTT. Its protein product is CASSSRTDTQYF.

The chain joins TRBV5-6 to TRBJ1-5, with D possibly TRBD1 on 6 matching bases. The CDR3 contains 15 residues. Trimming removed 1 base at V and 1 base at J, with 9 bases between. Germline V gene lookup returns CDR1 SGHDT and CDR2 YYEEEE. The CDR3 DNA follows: TGTGCCAGCAGCTTGAGGGGGGCAAGCAATCAGCCCCAGCATTTT. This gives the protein CASSLRGASNQPQHF. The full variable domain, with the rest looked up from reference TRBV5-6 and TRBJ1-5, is DAGVTQSPTHLIKTRGQQVTLRCSPKSGHDTVSWYQQALGQGPQFIFQYYEEEERQRGNFPDRFSGHQFPNYSSELNVNALLLGDSALYLCASSLRGASNQPQHFGDGTRLSIL.

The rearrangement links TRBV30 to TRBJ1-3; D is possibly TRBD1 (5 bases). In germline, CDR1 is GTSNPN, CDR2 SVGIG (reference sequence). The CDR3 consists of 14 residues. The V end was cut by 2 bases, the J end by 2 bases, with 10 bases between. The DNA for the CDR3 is TGTGCCTGGAGTCAGGGTAAAGCTGGAAACACCATATATTTT. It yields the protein CAWSQGKAGNTIYF.

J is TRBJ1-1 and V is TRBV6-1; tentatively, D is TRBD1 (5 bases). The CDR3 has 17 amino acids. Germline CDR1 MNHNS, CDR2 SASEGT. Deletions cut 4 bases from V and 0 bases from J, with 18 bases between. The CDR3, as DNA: TGTGCCAGCAGTGGCCGCTCCGGGACGGACATGAACACTGAAGCTTTCTTT. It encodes CASSGRSGTDMNTEAFF.

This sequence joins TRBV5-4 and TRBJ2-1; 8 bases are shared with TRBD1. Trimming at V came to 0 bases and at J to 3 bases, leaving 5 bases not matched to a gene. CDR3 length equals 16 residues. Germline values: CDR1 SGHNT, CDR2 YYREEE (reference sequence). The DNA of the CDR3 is TGTGCCAGCAGCTTGGCCCCGGACAGGGTCTACAATGAGCAGTTCTTC. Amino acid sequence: CASSLAPDRVYNEQFF. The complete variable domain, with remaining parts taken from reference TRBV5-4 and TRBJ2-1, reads ETGVTQSPTHLIKTRGQQVTLRCSSQSGHNTVSWYQQALGQGPQFIFQYYREEENGRGNFPPRFSGLQFPNYSSELNVNALELDDSALYLCASSLAPDRVYNEQFFGPGTRLTVL.

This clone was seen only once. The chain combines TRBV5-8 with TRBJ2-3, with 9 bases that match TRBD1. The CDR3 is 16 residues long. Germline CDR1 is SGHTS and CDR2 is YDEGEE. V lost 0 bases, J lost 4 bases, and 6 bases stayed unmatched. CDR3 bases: TGTGCCAGCAGCTTGGGGACAGGGGTTGTCGCAGATACGCAGTATTTT. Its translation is CASSLGTGVVADTQYF.